These 21 T cell receptor beta chains came from one sample sequenced in a study of blood T cell repertoires in COVID-19. The protocol was immunoSEQ multiplex PCR, while the TCRdb copy is restricted to in-frame clones and leaves out a portion. The sample holds some 220,000 clones; more than 65% are singletons and the top ten take 2% to 2.5%. Sequencing was performed on peripheral blood. The receptor source for this set is a woman in her fifties or sixties with acute or convalescent COVID-19.

The V and J genes are TRBV7-9 and TRBJ2-1; tentatively, D is TRBD2 (5 bases). With 10 bases removed from V and 7 bases from J, the gap between germline ends came to 17 bases. The CDR3 is 13 amino acids. CDR1 and CDR2 from the germline V gene are SEHNR and FQNEAQ (reference sequence). CDR3 protein: CATRERPHNEQFF. In DNA form, the CDR3 reads TGTGCCACCCGTGAGCGGCCCCATAATGAGCAGTTCTTC.

This clone appeared once. A read error may produce the germline difference seen at one junction end. Other DNA variants within this sample encode the same CDR3. The V gene is TRBV27, the J gene TRBJ2-2, with 7 nucleotides matching TRBD2. Germline CDR1 and CDR2: MNHEY and SMNVEV (reference sequence). The CDR3 runs to 13 residues. The CDR3 region has the DNA TGCGCCAGCGGGGCTTCGTGGAGCGGGGAGCTGTTTTTT. It encodes CASGASWSGELFF.

This clone was seen a few times. This chain connects TRBV30 to TRBJ1-1; D unclear. CDR1 is GTSNPN and CDR2 is SVGIG in the germline V gene (reference sequence). Trimming removed 2 bases at V and 6 bases at J, with 13 bases between. The CDR3 sequence is 13 residues long. The CDR3 nucleotides are TGTGCCTGGAGTCGCGACCTAGGAGCTGAAGCTTTCTTT. Its protein product is CAWSRDLGAEAFF.

The V and J genes are TRBV7-2 and TRBJ2-7; 14 positions agree with TRBD2. Germline CDR1 and CDR2: SGHTA and FQGNSA. The V and J ends lost 5 bases and 2 bases, in that order; junction bases with no gene match: 5. The CDR3 spans 16 residues. The CDR3: CASSQTSGGAPYEQYF. CDR3 in DNA: TGTGCCAGCAGCCAGACTAGCGGGGGGGCTCCCTACGAGCAGTACTTC.

The rearrangement links TRBV5-6 to TRBJ2-7, with a weak D call TRBD1 (5 bases). Trimming pared 0 bases from V and 3 bases from J, leaving 13 bases between. CDR1 is SGHDT, CDR2 YYEEEE, per germline. The CDR3 is made up of 15 amino acids. DNA of the CDR3: TGTGCCAGCAGCTTGGCCGTAGACAGCATCTACGAGCAGTACTTC. Translating gives CASSLAVDSIYEQYF.

The V and J genes are TRBV5-6 and TRBJ2-6, with 9 positions matching TRBD1. Trimming removed 5 bases from V and 0 bases from J; junction bases left unmatched: 12. The V gene's germline CDR1 is SGHDT and CDR2 YYEEEE. The CDR3 runs 19 residues. In nucleotides, the CDR3 is TGTGCCAGCAGTTTCTTCCCGGGACAGGGATTCTCTGGGGCCAACGTCCTGACTTTC. Translated: CASSFFPGQGFSGANVLTF.

CDR3 DNA: TGTGCCAGCAGCCAATCTCCCGCGGGGGAGCAGTACTTC. It is translated as CASSQSPAGEQYF. The J gene is TRBJ2-7, the V gene TRBV3-1 (or the pseudogene TRBV3-2); D perhaps matches TRBD2 (6 bases). Trimming pared 2 bases from V and 7 bases from J, leaving 12 bases between. Germline V gives CDR1 LGHDT, CDR2 YNNKEL (reference sequence). This CDR3 is 13 amino acids long.

The chain links TRBV7-9 to TRBJ2-5; D possibly corresponds to TRBD2 (6 bases). V lost 2 bases, J lost 5 bases, and 15 bases lay in between. The CDR3 covers 15 residues. CDR1 SEHNR and CDR2 FQNEAQ come from the germline V gene (reference sequence). CDR3 sequence: CASSLPGAGRETQYF. In nucleotides, the CDR3 is TGTGCCAGCAGCTTACCCGGGGCAGGGAGGGAGACCCAGTACTTC.

CDR3 coding DNA: TGTGCCAGCAGTTCATACAGGGCTCCGCGGTATAATTCACCCCTCCACTTT. It codes for CASSSYRAPRYNSPLHF. V usage is TRBV27 and J usage is TRBJ1-6; D possibly corresponds to TRBD1 (6 bases). The CDR3 consists of 17 residues. Trimming took 4 bases from V and 4 from J, leaving 17 bases between them. CDR1 and CDR2 (germline): MNHEY, SMNVEV (reference sequence).

The V call is TRBV27, the J call TRBJ2-7; 9 bases line up with TRBD1. The CDR3 is made up of 15 amino acids. V dropped 6 bases and J dropped 6; count of bases not matched to a gene: 12. Germline V lookup: CDR1 MNHEY, CDR2 SMNVEV (reference sequence). CDR3 bases: TGTGCCAGCAGACCGGGACAGGGTCTCTCTCGCGAGCAGTACTTC. It specifies CASRPGQGLSREQYF.

This clone was counted between two and nine times. The chain has TRBV30 and TRBJ1-1, with 9 positions matching TRBD1. Germline V CDR1 and CDR2: GTSNPN, SVGIG (reference sequence). V lost 3 bases and J lost 2; bases outside the gene matches: 13. The CDR3 runs 17 residues. The CDR3 bases are TGTGCCTGGAGGCACGGACAGGGGCTCCGGAGAAACACTGAAGCTTTCTTT. As protein: CAWRHGQGLRRNTEAFF.

The V gene is TRBV2, the J gene TRBJ1-1, with TRBD1 as a possible D gene (5 bases). CDR1 and CDR2 from the germline V gene are SNHLY and FYNNEI. Trimming removed 6 bases at V and 3 bases at J, with 8 bases between. The CDR3 is made up of 12 amino acids. CDR3 region: CASRVGDTEAFF. CDR3 nucleotides: TGTGCCAGCAGGGTAGGGGACACTGAAGCTTTCTTT.

The rearrangement links TRBV6-1 to TRBJ2-1; 14 bases match TRBD2. The CDR3 length is 20 residues. Germline trimming cut 4 bases from V and 0 bases from J; bases unmatched to any gene: 11. Germline CDR1 reads MNHNS; CDR2 reads SASEGT. The CDR3, as DNA: TGTGCCAGCAGTGGACCGGGACTAGCGGGGGTTTCAAGCTCCTACAATGAGCAGTTCTTC. Its translation: CASSGPGLAGVSSSYNEQFF.

V is TRBV11-3 and J is TRBJ2-5, with 9 bases lining up with TRBD2. The CDR3 has 13 residues. Germline V lookup: CDR1 SGHNT, CDR2 YENEEA. With 5 bases clipped from V and 5 bases from J, the junction kept 3 bases outside the gene matches. Written as DNA, the CDR3 is TGTGCCAGCAGCCGTAGCGGGGGTGAGACCCAGTACTTC. Translation gives CASSRSGGETQYF.

The V call is TRBV13, the J call TRBJ2-7; unclear D gene. CDR1 PRHDT and CDR2 FYEKMQ come from the germline V gene (reference sequence). The V gene lost 2 bases and the J gene lost 1 base, with 9 bases spanning the gap. The CDR3 loop spans 14 amino acids. The CDR3 nucleotides read TGTGCCAGCAGCTTACGAGGCGGTTCCTACGAGCAGTACTTC. Protein product: CASSLRGGSYEQYF.

This chain links TRBV4-2 with TRBJ2-7; D may be TRBD1 (8 bases). Between the trimmed V and J ends, which lost 1 base and 6 bases, there was a span of 25 bases. Germline CDR1 LGHNA, CDR2 YNFKEQ. The CDR3 extends over 18 amino acids. CDR3 protein: CASSQAAGGAWGGIEQYF. The CDR3, as DNA: TGTGCCAGCAGCCAAGCGGCAGGGGGCGCTTGGGGAGGGATCGAGCAGTACTTC.

This sequence joins TRBV2 and TRBJ1-2; D perhaps matches TRBD1 (5 bases). V was cut by 4 bases and J by 1 base, with 7 bases left in between. Germline V gene sequence: CDR1 SNHLY, CDR2 FYNNEI. This CDR3 is built from 13 residues. CDR3 in amino acids: CASSGQINYGYTF. CDR3 coding DNA: TGTGCCAGCAGTGGACAGATTAACTATGGCTACACCTTC.

The table lists this clone with a count of one. The V gene is TRBV15, the J gene TRBJ1-2; D gene unclear. The germline V gene has CDR1 LNHNV and CDR2 YYDKDF (reference sequence). The V and J ends lost 3 bases and 2 bases respectively, with 10 bases between them. The CDR3 runs 14 residues. CDR3 DNA: TGTGCCACCAGCAGGGCAGACACGAACTATGGCTACACCTTC. The encoded protein is CATSRADTNYGYTF.

The genes are TRBV7-8 and TRBJ2-5; TRBD1 might be the D (6 bases). Germline CDR1 reads SGHVS; CDR2 reads FQNEAQ. The CDR3 consists of 15 residues. Trimming shortened V by 1 base and J by 1 base, and 10 bases separated the two germline ends. The CDR3 spells CASSLEGQFQETQYF. The CDR3, as DNA: TGTGCCAGCAGCTTAGAGGGACAATTCCAAGAGACCCAGTACTTC.

The J gene is TRBJ1-2, the V gene TRBV28; D call uncertain. The germline V gene has CDR1 MDHEN and CDR2 SYDVKM. Between the trimmed V and J ends, which lost 3 bases and 8 bases, there was a span of 13 bases. The CDR3 is 13 residues long. The CDR3 here is CASSFLGERGYTF. For the CDR3, the DNA is TGTGCCAGCAGTTTTCTCGGGGAACGAGGCTACACCTTC.

J is TRBJ2-4 and V is TRBV4-1; 7 bases fit TRBD2. With V trimmed by 1 base and J by 7 bases, 4 bases remained unmatched. The V gene's germline CDR1 is MGHRA and CDR2 YSYEKL. This CDR3 is built from 14 residues. DNA for the CDR3: TGCGCCAGCAGCCAAGCGGGGGAGGGGAACATTCAGTACTTC. Protein sequence: CASSQAGEGNIQYF.